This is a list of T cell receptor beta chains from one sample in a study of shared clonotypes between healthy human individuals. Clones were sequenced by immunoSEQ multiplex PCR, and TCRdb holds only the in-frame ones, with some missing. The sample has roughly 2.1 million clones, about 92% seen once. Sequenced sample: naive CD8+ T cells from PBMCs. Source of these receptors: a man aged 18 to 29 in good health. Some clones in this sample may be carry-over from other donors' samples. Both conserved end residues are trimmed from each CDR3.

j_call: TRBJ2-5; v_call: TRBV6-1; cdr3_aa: ASSETGPRETQY
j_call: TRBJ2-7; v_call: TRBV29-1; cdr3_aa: SVVASGYEQY
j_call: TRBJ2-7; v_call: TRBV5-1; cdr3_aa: ASSIGQGRAEQY
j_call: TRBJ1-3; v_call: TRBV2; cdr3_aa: ASSKGLAGNTIY
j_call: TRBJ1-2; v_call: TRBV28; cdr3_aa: ATTPRGMGGYT
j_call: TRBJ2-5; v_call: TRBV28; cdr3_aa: ASSVRGHPQETQY
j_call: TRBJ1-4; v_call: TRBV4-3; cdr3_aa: ASSPLIGRPNEKLF
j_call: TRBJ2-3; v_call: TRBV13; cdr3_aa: ASSSRDRGPQSAPTDTQY
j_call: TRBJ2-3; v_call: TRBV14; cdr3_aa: ASSQTSGSFPTQY
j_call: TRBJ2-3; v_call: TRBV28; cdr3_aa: ASSLAPYSGVGGGTDTQY
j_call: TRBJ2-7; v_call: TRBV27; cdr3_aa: ASSYPGPYEQY
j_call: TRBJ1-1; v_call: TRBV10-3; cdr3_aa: AISEVEGAVITEAF
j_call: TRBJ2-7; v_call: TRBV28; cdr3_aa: ASSRTAGVPYEQY
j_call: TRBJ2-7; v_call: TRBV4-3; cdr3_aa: ASSQDRGTGWNEQY
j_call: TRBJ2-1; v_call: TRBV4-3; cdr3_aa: ASSRRQGDEQF
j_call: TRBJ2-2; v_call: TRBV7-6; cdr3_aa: ASSPGTGGTGELF
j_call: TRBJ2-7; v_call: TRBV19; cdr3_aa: ASSRTGTLPYEQY
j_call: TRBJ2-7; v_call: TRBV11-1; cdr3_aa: ASGPGGYPYEQY
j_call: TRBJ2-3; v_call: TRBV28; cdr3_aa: ASSSLGGSTDTQY
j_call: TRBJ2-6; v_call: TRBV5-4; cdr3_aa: ASSFGDSFFGANVLT